This T cell receptor beta chain was recovered during a study of T cells expressing NK-cell markers. The wider study: The TCR beta repertoires originated in sorted CD3+CD56+NKG2C+, CD3+CD56+NKG2C- and CD3+CD56-NKG2C+ T cells.

TCRdb reworked the 5' RACE reads into one entry per CDR3 protein, no DNA. The ten most abundant clones cover about 10% of a sample with about 400,000 distinct CDR3 sequences. This CDR3 comprises 14 residues. CDR1 and CDR2 from the germline V gene are SGHAT and FQNNGV. Sequencing input: blood T cells: a sorted CD56 or NKG2C T cell subset, CD4+ or CD8+ T cells, or bulk PBMC T cells (not recorded which). The chain recombines TRBV11-2 with TRBJ2-1; the TRBD1 assignment by TCRdb is unverifiable without DNA. The TCR comes from a woman aged 50 to 60 in good health. The CDR3 sequence: CASSREGGDHEQFF.